This T cell receptor beta chain was identified in a study of OX40 agonist ivuxolimab in advanced cancers. Background on the study: Ivuxolimab, an antibody acting as an agonist of OX40 (CD134), was used to treat patients. Partial responses were recorded for three patients, including one with hepatocellular carcinoma and two with cutaneous melanoma. Intravenous ivuxolimab was administered to patients every 2 weeks at 0.01 to 10 mg/kg. Study observations and caveats: More expanded clones were seen, on average, in CD8+ T cells than in CD4+.

With respect to this clone: The antigen remains undetermined.

Here immunoSEQ multiplex PCR was the method, and the copy in TCRdb shows in-frame clones only, minus some. The data contain roughly 92,000 clones, about 90% of them singletons. V was clipped by 1 base and J by 2 bases, with 11 bases between them. Germline V gives CDR1 SGHNT, CDR2 YENEEA. The CDR3 sequence is 15 residues long. The sequencing here drew on CD4+ or CD8+ T cells sorted from blood, taken in a trial of the OX40 agonist ivuxolimab. The clonotype was recovered from an adult with an advanced solid tumor such as melanoma, head and neck, liver or kidney cancer. The chain links TRBV11-3 to TRBJ2-5; a possible D gene is TRBD2 (5 bases). This chain's CDR3 is CASSLVGRDQETQYF. Written as DNA, the CDR3 is TGTGCCAGCAGCTTAGTAGGTCGGGATCAAGAGACCCAGTACTTC.